This TCR beta chain was captured in a study of T cell repertoires in cytomegalovirus infection (dated by TCRdb to about 2019). The study in broad terms: Alongside well-studied HLA-B-restricted epitopes, the peptide stimulations were aimed at recently identified HLA-C-restricted CMV epitopes, whose presentation resists viral immunomodulation. The HLA type of each donor mattered for the analysis, because public TCR beta signatures pointed to carriage of CMV infection along with the matching HLA type.

In light of the paper, this sample's treatment or condition label describes: in vitro stimulation with specific CMV peptide epitopes to enrich CMV-specific T cells. Study-level results and caveats: Carriers of CMV infection plus the relevant HLA type were discriminated by the cumulative frequency of public TCR beta family members in the study cohort and in an independent roughly 340-donor cohort. The ex vivo response was dominated by HLA-C-restricted CMV-specific TCR beta clonotypes, which also provided the single most frequent clonotype in two of eight donors.

For this clonotype: Its cognate antigen has yet to be identified. No per-base quality is available; no much larger clone lies one base away.

CDR1 SGHAT and CDR2 FQNNGV are derived from the germline V gene. Germline trimming amounts to 3 bases on V and 4 bases on J, with 11 as the count of junction bases outside the gene matches. The CDR3, cysteine through phenylalanine, is 16 amino acids long. The read is trimmed to its CDR3 DNA, 48 bases read in frame from base 1. Sequencing instrument: Illumina HiSeq 1500. The public reads were quality trimmed at Q25 with fastp and then assembled into clones with MiXCR by TCRdb, keeping productive beta chains. Each entry merges the rows of one CDR3 protein and shows their most common DNA and genes. The sample yields some 940,000 distinct CDR3 sequences; about 33% were counted once. 13% of the sample belongs to the ten largest clones.

Sequences were derived from cultured CD8+ T cells from PBMCs, sampled from culture after CMV antigen stimulation. The TCR comes from a human donor in good health (CMV status not recorded). Some clones in this sample may be carry-over from other donors' samples. The rearrangement combines TRBV11-2 with TRBJ1-2, with 7 bases aligning to TRBD1. The sequence in DNA is TGTGCCAGCAGCTTCGGAGTACGTGACAGGGTCTATGGCTACACCTTC. This yields the protein CASSFGVRDRVYGYTF.